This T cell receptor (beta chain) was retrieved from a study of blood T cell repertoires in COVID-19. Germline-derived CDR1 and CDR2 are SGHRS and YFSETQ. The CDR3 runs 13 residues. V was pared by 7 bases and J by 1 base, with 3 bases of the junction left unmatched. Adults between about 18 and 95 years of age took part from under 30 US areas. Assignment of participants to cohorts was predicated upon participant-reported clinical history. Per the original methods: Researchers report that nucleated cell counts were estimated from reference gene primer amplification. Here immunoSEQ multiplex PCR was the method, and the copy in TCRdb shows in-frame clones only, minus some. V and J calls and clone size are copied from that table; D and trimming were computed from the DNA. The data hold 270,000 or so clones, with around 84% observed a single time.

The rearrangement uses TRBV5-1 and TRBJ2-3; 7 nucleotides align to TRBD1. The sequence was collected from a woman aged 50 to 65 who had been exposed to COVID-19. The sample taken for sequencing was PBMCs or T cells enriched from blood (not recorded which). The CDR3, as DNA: TGCGCCAGCGGGACAGCCGGCACAGATACGCAGTATTTT. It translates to CASGTAGTDTQYF. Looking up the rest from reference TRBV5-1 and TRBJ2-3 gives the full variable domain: KAGVTQTPRYLIKTRGQQVTLSCSPISGHRSVSWYQQTPGQGLQFLFEYFSETQRNKGNFPGRFSGRQFSNSRSEMNVSTLELGDSALYLCASGTAGTDTQYFGPGTRLTVL.